This TCR beta chain was profiled in a study of cytomegalovirus exposure and HLA in healthy donors. Clones were sequenced by immunoSEQ multiplex PCR, and TCRdb holds only the in-frame ones, with some missing. The repertoire holds about 360,000 clones, with roughly 88% as singletons. Trimming took off 4 bases at V and 4 bases at J, with 5 bases between the two ends. This CDR3 is built from 12 residues. In germline, CDR1 is SGHNT, CDR2 YYREEE (reference sequence). J is TRBJ2-2 and V is TRBV5-4; no definite D call. Sequenced sample: PBMCs. The clonotype originates from a woman under 30 in good health and CMV-seronegative. This CDR3 is CASSKLTGELFF. The DNA of the CDR3 is TGTGCCAGCAGCAAGCTCACCGGGGAGCTGTTTTTT.